The T cell receptor (beta chain) described here comes from a study of shared clonotypes between healthy human individuals. Study context: Per-donor plates numbered three CD4 naive, three CD4 memory, two CD8 naive and one CD8 memory.

Naive CD8 cells, CD45RO-negative and positively selected for CCR7, excluded terminally differentiated effector memory CD45RA+ cells. The CDR3 is 14 amino acids. Germline loops: CDR1 MGHDK, CDR2 SYGVNS. Germline trimming cut 3 bases from V and 11 bases from J; bases unmatched to any gene: 11. Study-level results: Apart from blood, nothing was sampled; tissue repertoires likely differ. Several donors held about 4.6% of naive CD4 clonotypes in common.

About this clone itself: Its antigen is not identified.

An assay was performed, and its level was deep. Using immunoSEQ multiplex PCR, the repertoire was profiled, and TCRdb retains in-frame clones only, with some absent. Among millions of clones listed, about 95% were seen once. This chain joins TRBV25-1 and TRBJ2-7; 9 nucleotides agree with TRBD1. This TCR derives from a man between 18 and 35 years old in good health. The sequenced material came from naive CD8+ T cells sorted from blood. CDR3 protein: CASSEGGQGKFKYF. The CDR3, as DNA: TGTGCCAGCAGTGAGGGGGGACAGGGAAAGTTTAAGTACTTC.